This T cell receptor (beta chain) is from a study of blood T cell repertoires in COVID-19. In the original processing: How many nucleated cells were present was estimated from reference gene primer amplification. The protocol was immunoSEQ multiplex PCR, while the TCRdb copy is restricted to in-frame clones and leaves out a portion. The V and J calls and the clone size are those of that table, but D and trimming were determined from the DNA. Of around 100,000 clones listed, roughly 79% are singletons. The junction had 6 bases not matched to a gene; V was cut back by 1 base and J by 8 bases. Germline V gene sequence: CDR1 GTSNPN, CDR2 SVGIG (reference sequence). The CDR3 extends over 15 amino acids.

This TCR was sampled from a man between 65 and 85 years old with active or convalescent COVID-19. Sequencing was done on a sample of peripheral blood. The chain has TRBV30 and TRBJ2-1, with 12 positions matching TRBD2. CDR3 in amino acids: CAWSGGLAGLDEQFF. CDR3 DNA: TGTGCCTGGAGTGGAGGACTAGCGGGATTGGATGAGCAGTTCTTC.